This TCR beta chain was identified during a study of T-cell reconstitution after alpha-beta-depleted transplantation in children. Unique molecular identifiers were used to barcode this TCRbeta library. MiXCR, run by TCRdb on the PCR reads, gives a single entry per CDR3 protein. The sample consists of 600,000 to 800,000 distinct CDR3 sequences, 10% to 15% of them appearing once. This clonotype was detected ten times or more. Its antigen is currently unknown. Germline trimming cut 2 bases from V and 2 bases from J; bases unmatched to any gene: 8. The germline CDR1 and CDR2 sequences are SGHRS and YFSETQ. There are 17 residues in the CDR3. Study-wide results and limits: From newly produced T cells came most of the T-cell counts and diversity one year after transplant.

The source is a girl aged 2-10 years with congenital amegakaryocytic thrombocytopenia, due to receive a stem cell transplant. The material sequenced was PBMCs, taken before TCRalphabeta/CD19-depleted stem cell transplant. The chain is built from TRBV5-1 and TRBJ2-2; TRBD2 aligns across 8 bases. The CDR3 region has the DNA TGCGCCAGCAGCTTAATCACGGGAGGGCCTAACACCGGGGAGCTGTTTTTT. It is translated as CASSLITGGPNTGELFF.